This T cell receptor (beta chain) stems from a study of OX40 agonist ivuxolimab in advanced cancers. The study, taken as a whole, reports: Expanded clones were, on average, more numerous in CD8+ T cells than in CD4+. Dose levels from 0.1 to 3.0 mg/kg saw CD4+ and CD8+ blood T cells expand clonally by week 6.

TCRdb's table, derived via immunoSEQ multiplex PCR, lists solely in-frame clones and lacks some. The sample yields just over 90,000 clones, approximately 94% seen once. Looked up from germline, CDR1 is LNHDA and CDR2 is SQIVND (reference sequence). The CDR3 loop spans 11 amino acids. Remarks on this clone: Its antigen is undetermined. A junction end diverges from the germline sequence, so it may reflect a read error.

The receptor comes from an adult with an advanced solid tumor such as melanoma, head and neck, liver or kidney cancer. This sequence joins TRBV19 and TRBJ2-1, with unresolved D. The input for sequencing was CD4+ or CD8+ T cells sorted from blood, taken in a trial of the OX40 agonist ivuxolimab. The CDR3 is CASRMSSEQFF. Written as DNA, the CDR3 is TGTGCCAGTCGTATGTCGAGTGAGCAGTTCTTC.